Listed below are T cell receptor beta chains from one sample, sequenced in a study of cytomegalovirus exposure and HLA in healthy donors. Libraries were prepared by immunoSEQ multiplex PCR; TCRdb keeps only in-frame clonotypes and omits some of them. The sample is made up of around 30,000 clones, and the top ten hold 0.71% of it. The source material was PBMCs. The source is a man aged 30-40 years in good health and CMV-seronegative. CDR3s include the opening cysteine and the closing phenylalanine or tryptophan. The D gene is left open where the match is weak.

V: TRBV19; J: TRBJ1-1; D: TRBD1; DNA: TGTGCCAGTAGTTTGCAAGGGACAGGGAATAAATTAGCTTTCTTT; CDR3: CASSLQGTGNKLAFF
V: TRBV5-1; J: TRBJ1-1; D: NA; DNA: TGCGCCAGCAGCCCCCGAGGGGGGGGATTGACTGAAGCTTTCTTT; CDR3: CASSPRGGGLTEAFF
V: TRBV7-9; J: TRBJ1-2; D: NA; DNA: TGTGCCAGCAGCTTAGTCCAGGACTATGGCTACACCTTC; CDR3: CASSLVQDYGYTF
V: TRBV5-1; J: TRBJ1-2; D: NA; DNA: TGCGCCAGCAGCTTGGAAGGTCACCCTGGGCAGTCGAACTATGGCTACACCTTC; CDR3: CASSLEGHPGQSNYGYTF
V: TRBV28; J: TRBJ2-7; D: NA; DNA: TGTGCCAGCAGTTCGACGACAGGTAGCAGGGCCTACGAGCAGTACTTC; CDR3: CASSSTTGSRAYEQYF
V: TRBV7-2; J: TRBJ1-4; D: TRBD1; DNA: TGTGCCAGCAGCCCAGGGACAGTAAATGAAAAACTGTTTTTT; CDR3: CASSPGTVNEKLFF
V: TRBV18; J: TRBJ2-7; D: TRBD1; DNA: TGTGCCAGCTCACCCTCCGGGACAGGGACATACGAGCAGTACTTC; CDR3: CASSPSGTGTYEQYF
V: TRBV7-9; J: TRBJ2-7; D: NA; DNA: TGTGCCAGCAGCTACGGTAGCGTCTACGAGCAGTACTTC; CDR3: CASSYGSVYEQYF
V: TRBV19; J: TRBJ2-7; D: TRBD2; DNA: TGTGCCAGTAGGACTAGCGGGGGGGCTGCCTACGAGCAGTACTTC; CDR3: CASRTSGGAAYEQYF
V: TRBV6-1; J: TRBJ2-7; D: NA; DNA: TGTGCCAGCAGTGGCCAGGTTTTTACCTACGAGCAGTACTTC; CDR3: CASSGQVFTYEQYF
V: TRBV5-1; J: TRBJ2-7; D: TRBD1; DNA: TGCGCCAGCAGCTTGGAACCAGGGGGCGGGAACGAGCAGTACTTC; CDR3: CASSLEPGGGNEQYF
V: TRBV18; J: TRBJ2-1; D: NA; DNA: TGTGCCAGCTCCACCATGGAGGGGAGCTCCTACAATGAGCAGTTCTTC; CDR3: CASSTMEGSSYNEQFF
V: TRBV5-1; J: TRBJ1-2; D: NA; DNA: TGCGCCAGCAGCTTGGGGACAGCATACATCTATGGCTACACCTTC; CDR3: CASSLGTAYIYGYTF
V: TRBV6-5; J: TRBJ2-1; D: TRBD1; DNA: TGTGCCAGCAGTTACTCGACAGGGGAGTACAATGAGCAGTTCTTC; CDR3: CASSYSTGEYNEQFF